The 9 T cell receptor beta chains below come from one sample, sequenced in a study of cytomegalovirus exposure and HLA in healthy donors. Both 60 Vbeta primers and 13 Jbeta primers went into the PCR. The data were produced by immunoSEQ multiplex PCR, yet TCRdb's version contains in-frame clones alone and is incomplete. The top ten hold approximately 2.5% of the sample, which has 100,000 to 150,000 clones, 65% to 80% seen once. The sample taken for sequencing was PBMCs. These receptors were taken from a woman between 40 and 50 years old in good health and CMV-seropositive.

The genes are TRBV5-1 and TRBJ1-4; a weak D match, TRBD1 (6 bases). Germline V CDR1 and CDR2: SGHRS, YFSETQ. Trimming left V 8 bases short and J 7 bases short, with 18 bases between. This CDR3 region has 14 residues. CDR3 protein: CASAPQGNFEKLFF. Here the CDR3 DNA reads TGCGCCAGTGCCCCTCAGGGGAACTTTGAAAAACTGTTTTTT.

The table lists this clone with a count of one. The junction does not match germline at one end; this may be a read error. The chain couples TRBV6-5 to TRBJ2-7; 9 nucleotides agree with TRBD2. CDR3 length: 13 amino acids. CDR1 and CDR2 (germline): MNHEY, SVGAGI. CDR3 sequence: CASRLGTSYGQYF. The CDR3 region has the DNA TGTGCCAGCCGCCTAGGGACTAGCTACGGGCAGTACTTC.

The chain links TRBV15 to TRBJ1-1, with D perhaps matching TRBD1 (5 bases). V lost 0 bases, J lost 0 bases, and 11 bases lay in between. The CDR3 length is 16 residues. CDR1 is LNHNV and CDR2 is YYDKDF in the germline V gene (reference sequence). This chain's CDR3 is CATSREVTGLNTEAFF. The CDR3 DNA sequence: TGTGCCACCAGCAGAGAGGTAACAGGCTTGAACACTGAAGCTTTCTTT.

The chain recombines TRBV27 with TRBJ1-5; D unclear. CDR3 length: 14 amino acids. Trimming took 7 bases from V and 2 from J, leaving 12 bases between them. Germline loops: CDR1 MNHEY, CDR2 SMNVEV (reference sequence). The CDR3 sequence: CASKQAGGNQPQHF. CDR3 nucleotide sequence: TGTGCCAGCAAGCAGGCGGGAGGCAATCAGCCCCAGCATTTT.

This rearrangement joins TRBV6-5 to TRBJ1-4; D is ambiguous. There are 15 residues in the CDR3. Germline V lookup: CDR1 MNHEY, CDR2 SVGAGI. V lost 6 bases and J lost 4, with 15 bases in between. The CDR3 reads CASSPLQRNNEKLFF. The CDR3 DNA reads as TGTGCCAGCAGCCCATTACAGAGAAATAATGAAAAACTGTTTTTT.

In its sample, this clone was seen a few times. V and J are TRBV7-9 and TRBJ2-5; TRBD2 matches 8 bases. Per the germline V gene, CDR1 is SEHNR and CDR2 is FQNEAQ (reference sequence). V trimming: 5 bases; J trimming: 5 bases; junction bases outside the gene matches: 7. The CDR3 length is 14 residues. The CDR3 bases are TGTGCCAGCAGCCGACGGGGGGGTGGCGAGACCCAGTACTTC. Translating gives CASSRRGGGETQYF.

This clone was counted a few times. The chain couples TRBV7-2 to TRBJ1-2, with 10 bases lining up with TRBD1. V lost 5 bases, J lost 4 bases, and 1 base stayed unmatched. Germline CDR1 reads SGHTA; CDR2 reads FQGNSA. This CDR3 has 13 residues. The CDR3 sequence: CASSGTGVYGYTF. CDR3 nucleotides: TGTGCCAGCAGCGGGACAGGGGTCTATGGCTACACCTTC.

This rearrangement joins TRBV10-3 to TRBJ2-1; 9 nucleotides align to TRBD2. This CDR3 region has 15 residues. The V gene's germline CDR1 is ENHRY and CDR2 SYGVKD. The junction had 2 bases not matched to a gene; V was cut back by 0 bases and J by 5 bases. CDR3 protein: CAISESTSGDNEQFF. The CDR3 DNA sequence: TGTGCCATCAGTGAGTCGACTAGCGGCGACAATGAGCAGTTCTTC.

The chain carries TRBV7-3 and TRBJ1-1; D is uncertain. The CDR3 totals 13 residues. V lost 5 bases and J 0 bases, leaving 7 bases between the germline ends. Germline-derived CDR1 and CDR2 are SGHTA and FQGTGA. The CDR3 DNA is TGTGCCAGCAGCGCGGGCATGAACACTGAAGCTTTCTTT. Amino acid sequence: CASSAGMNTEAFF.